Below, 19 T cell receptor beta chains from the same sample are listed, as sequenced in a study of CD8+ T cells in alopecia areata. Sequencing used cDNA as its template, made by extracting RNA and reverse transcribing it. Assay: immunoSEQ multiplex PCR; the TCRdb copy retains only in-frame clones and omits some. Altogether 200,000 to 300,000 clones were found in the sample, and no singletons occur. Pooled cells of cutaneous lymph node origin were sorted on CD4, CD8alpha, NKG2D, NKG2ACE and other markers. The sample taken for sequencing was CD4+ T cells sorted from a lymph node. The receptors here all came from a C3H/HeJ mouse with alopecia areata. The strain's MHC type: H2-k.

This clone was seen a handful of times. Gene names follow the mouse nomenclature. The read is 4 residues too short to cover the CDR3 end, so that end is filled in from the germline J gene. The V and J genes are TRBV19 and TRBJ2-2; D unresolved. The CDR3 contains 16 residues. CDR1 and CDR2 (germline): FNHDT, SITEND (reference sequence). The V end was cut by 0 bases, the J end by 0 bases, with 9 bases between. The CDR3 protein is CASSIGQNPNTGQLYF. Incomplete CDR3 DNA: TGTGCCAGCAGTATAGGACAAAATCCAAACACCGGG.

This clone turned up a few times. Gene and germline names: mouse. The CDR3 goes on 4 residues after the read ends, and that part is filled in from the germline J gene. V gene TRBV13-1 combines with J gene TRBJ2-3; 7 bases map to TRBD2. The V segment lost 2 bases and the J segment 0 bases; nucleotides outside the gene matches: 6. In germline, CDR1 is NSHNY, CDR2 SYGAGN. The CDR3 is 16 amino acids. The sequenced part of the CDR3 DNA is TGTGCCAGCAGTGACACTACTGGGGCTAGTGCAGAA. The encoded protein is CASSDTTGASAE. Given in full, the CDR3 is CASSDTTGASAETLYF.

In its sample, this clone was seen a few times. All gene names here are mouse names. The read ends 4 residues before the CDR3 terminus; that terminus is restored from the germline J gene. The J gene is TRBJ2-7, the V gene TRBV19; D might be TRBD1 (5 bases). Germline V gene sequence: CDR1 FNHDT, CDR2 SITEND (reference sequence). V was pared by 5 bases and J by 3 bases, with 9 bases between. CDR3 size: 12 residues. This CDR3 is CASRDTFYEQYF. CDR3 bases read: TGTGCCAGCAGGGACACCTTCTAT.

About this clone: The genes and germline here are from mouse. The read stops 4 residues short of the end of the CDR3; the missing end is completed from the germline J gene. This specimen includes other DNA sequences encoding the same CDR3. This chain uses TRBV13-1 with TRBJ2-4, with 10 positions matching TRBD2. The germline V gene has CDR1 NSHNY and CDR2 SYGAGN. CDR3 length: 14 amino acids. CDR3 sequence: CASSDGTGGNTLYF. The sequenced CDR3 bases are TGTGCCAGCAGTGATGGGACTGGGGGAAAC.

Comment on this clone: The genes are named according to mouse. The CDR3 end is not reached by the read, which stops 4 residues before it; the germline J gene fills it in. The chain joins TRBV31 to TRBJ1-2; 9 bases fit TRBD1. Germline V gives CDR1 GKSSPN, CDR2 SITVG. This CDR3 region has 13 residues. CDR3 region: CAWSQGTGPDYTF. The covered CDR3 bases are TGTGCCTGGAGTCAAGGGACAGGGCCC.

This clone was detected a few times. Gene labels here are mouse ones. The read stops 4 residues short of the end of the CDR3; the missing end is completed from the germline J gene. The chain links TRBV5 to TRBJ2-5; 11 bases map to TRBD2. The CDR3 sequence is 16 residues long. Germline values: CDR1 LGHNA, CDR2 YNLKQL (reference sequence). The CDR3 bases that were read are TGTGCCAGCAGCCAAGAAACGGACTGGGGGGACGAC. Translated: CASSQETDWGDD. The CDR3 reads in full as CASSQETDWGDDTQYF.

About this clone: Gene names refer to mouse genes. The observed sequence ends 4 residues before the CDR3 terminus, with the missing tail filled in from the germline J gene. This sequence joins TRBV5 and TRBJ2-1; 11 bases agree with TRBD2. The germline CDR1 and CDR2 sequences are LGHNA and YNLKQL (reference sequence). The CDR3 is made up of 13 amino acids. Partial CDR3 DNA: TGTGCCAGCAGACGGGACTGGGGGGCT. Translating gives CASRRDWGA. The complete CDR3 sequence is CASRRDWGAEQFF.

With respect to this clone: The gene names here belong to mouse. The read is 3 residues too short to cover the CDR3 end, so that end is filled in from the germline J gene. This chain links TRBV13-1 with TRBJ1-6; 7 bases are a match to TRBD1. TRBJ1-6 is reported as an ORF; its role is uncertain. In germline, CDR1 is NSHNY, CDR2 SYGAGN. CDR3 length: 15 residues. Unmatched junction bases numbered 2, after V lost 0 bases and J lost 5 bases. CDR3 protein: CASSDAQGNNSPLYF. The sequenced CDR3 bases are TGTGCCAGCAGTGATGCACAGGGGAATAATTCGCCC.

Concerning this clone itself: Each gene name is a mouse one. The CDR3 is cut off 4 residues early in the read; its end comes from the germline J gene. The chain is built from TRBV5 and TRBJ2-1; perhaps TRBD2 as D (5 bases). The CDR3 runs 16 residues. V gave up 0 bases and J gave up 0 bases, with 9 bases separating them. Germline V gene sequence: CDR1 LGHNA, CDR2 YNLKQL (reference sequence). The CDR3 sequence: CASSQDLGLNYAEQFF. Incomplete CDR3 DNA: TGTGCCAGCAGCCAAGATCTGGGCCTTAACTATGCT.

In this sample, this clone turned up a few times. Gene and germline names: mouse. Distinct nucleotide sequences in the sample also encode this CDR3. The CDR3 reads CASSDEGFYAEQFF. The DNA read from the CDR3 is TGTGCCAGCAGTGATGAGGGGTTCTATGCT. The V gene is TRBV13-1, the J gene TRBJ2-1, with D possibly TRBD1 on 5 matching bases. Coverage ceases 4 residues before the CDR3 finishes, and the germline J gene fills in the end. Germline CDR1 reads NSHNY; CDR2 reads SYGAGN. The CDR3 consists of 14 residues. Trimming removed 0 bases at V and 3 bases at J, with 7 bases between.

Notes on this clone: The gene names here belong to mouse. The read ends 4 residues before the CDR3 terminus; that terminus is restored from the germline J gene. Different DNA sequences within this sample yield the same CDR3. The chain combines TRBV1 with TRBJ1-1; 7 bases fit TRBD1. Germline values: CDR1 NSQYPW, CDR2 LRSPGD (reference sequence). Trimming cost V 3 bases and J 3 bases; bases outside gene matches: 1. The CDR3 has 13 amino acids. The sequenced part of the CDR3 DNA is TGCACCTGCAGTGCTGGGACAGACACA. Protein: CTCSAGTDT. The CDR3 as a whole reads CTCSAGTDTEVFF.

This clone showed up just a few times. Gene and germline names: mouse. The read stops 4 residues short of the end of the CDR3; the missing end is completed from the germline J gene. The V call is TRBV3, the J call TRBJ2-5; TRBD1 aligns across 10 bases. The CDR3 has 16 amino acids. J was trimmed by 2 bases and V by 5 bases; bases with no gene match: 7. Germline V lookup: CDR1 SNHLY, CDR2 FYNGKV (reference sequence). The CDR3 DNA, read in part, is TGTGCCAGCAGCCCGGGACAGGGGTTAGGCCAAGAC. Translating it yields CASSPGQGLGQD. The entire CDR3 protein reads CASSPGQGLGQDTQYF.

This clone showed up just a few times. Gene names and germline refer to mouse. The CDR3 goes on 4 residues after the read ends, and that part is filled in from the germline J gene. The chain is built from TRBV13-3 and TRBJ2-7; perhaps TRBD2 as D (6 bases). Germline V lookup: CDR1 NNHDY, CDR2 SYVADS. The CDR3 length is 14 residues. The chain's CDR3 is CASSDAWGPYEQYF. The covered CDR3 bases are TGTGCCAGCAGTGACGCCTGGGGTCCTTAT.

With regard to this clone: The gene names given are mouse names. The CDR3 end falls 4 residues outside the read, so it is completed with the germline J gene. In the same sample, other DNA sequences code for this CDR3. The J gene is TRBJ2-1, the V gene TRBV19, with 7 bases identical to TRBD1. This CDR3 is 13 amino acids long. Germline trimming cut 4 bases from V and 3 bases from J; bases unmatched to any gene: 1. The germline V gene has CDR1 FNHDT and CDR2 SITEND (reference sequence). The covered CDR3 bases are TGTGCCAGCAGTCCAGGGGGCTATGCT. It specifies CASSPGGYA. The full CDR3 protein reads CASSPGGYAEQFF.

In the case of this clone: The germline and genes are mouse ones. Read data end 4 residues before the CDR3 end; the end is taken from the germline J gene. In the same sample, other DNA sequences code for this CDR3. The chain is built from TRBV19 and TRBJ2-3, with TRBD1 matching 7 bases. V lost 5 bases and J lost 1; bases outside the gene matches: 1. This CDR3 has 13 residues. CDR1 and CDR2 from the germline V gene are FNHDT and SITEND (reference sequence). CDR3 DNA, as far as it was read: TGTGCCAGCAGGCAGGGGGGTGCAGAA. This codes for CASRQGGAE. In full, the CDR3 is CASRQGGAETLYF.

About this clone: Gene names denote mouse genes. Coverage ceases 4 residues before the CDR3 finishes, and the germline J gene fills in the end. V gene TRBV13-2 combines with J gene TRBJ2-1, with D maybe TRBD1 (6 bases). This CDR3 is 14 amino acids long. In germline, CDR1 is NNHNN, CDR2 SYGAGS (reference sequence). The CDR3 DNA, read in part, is TGTGCCAGCGGTGATGCCGGACAGTGGGCT. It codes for CASGDAGQWA. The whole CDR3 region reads CASGDAGQWAEQFF.

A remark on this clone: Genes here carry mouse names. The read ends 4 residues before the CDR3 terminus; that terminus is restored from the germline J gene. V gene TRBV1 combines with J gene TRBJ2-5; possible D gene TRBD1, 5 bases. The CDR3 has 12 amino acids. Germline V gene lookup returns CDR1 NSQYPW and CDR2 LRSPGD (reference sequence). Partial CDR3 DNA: TGCACCTGCAGGCGGACAAAAGAC. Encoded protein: CTCRRTKD. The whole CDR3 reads CTCRRTKDTQYF.

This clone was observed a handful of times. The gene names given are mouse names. The sequenced CDR3 bases are TGTGCCAGCAGTTCGGGACAGAAAGAC. Residues: CASSSGQKD. The CDR3 in its entirety is CASSSGQKDTQYF. V usage is TRBV14 and J usage is TRBJ2-5, with 7 bases identical to TRBD1. The read finishes 4 residues shy of the CDR3 end, and the germline J gene is used to complete it. Germline V gene sequence: CDR1 SGHDT, CDR2 FRDEAV. The CDR3 runs 13 residues.

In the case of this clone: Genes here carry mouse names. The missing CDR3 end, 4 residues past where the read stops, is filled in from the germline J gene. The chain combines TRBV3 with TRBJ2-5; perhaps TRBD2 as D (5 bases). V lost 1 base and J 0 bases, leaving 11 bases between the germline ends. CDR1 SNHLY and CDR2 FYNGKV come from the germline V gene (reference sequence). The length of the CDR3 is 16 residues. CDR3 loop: CASSLEAWVNQDTQYF. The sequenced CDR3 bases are TGTGCCAGCAGCTTAGAAGCCTGGGTTAACCAAGAC.